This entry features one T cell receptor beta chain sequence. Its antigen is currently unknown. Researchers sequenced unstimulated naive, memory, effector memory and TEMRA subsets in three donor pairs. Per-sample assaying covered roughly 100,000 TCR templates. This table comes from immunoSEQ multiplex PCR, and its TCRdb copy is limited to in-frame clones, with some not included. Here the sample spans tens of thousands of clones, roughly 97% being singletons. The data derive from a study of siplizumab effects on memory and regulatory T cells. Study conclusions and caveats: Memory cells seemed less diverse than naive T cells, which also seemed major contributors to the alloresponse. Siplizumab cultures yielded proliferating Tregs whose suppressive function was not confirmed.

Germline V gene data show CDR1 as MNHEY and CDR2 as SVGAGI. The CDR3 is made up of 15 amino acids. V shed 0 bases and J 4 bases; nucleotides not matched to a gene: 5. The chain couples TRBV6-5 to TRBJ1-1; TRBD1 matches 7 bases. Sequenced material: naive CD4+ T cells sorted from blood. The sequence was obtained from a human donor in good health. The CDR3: CASSYSSRGGTEAFF. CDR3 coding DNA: TGTGCCAGCAGTTACTCGAGCAGGGGGGGCACTGAAGCTTTCTTT.